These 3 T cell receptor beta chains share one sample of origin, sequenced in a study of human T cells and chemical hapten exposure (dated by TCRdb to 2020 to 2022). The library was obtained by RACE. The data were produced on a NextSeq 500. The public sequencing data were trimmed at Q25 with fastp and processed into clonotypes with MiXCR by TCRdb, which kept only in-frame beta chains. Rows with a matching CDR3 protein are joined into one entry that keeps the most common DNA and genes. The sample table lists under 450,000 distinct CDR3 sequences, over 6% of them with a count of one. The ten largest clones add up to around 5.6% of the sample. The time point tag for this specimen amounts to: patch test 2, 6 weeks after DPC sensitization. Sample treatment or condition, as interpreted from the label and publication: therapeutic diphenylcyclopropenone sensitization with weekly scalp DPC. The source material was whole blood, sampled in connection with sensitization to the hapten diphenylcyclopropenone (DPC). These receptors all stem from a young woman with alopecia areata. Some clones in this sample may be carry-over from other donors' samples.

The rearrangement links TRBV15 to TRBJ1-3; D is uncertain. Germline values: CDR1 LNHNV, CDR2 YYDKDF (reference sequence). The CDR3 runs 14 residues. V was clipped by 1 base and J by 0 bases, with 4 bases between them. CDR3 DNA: TGTGCCACCAGCAGAGCTTACTCTGGAAACACCATATATTTT. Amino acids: CATSRAYSGNTIYF.

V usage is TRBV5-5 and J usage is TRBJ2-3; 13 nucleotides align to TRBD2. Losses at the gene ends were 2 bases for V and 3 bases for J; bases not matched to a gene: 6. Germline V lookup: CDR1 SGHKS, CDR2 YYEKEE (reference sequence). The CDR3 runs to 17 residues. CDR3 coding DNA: TGTGCCAGCAGCTTCCAACTAGCGGGGGGGCTGACAGATACGCAGTATTTT. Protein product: CASSFQLAGGLTDTQYF. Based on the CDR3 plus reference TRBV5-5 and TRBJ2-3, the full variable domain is DAGVTQSPTHLIKTRGQQVTLRCSPISGHKSVSWYQQVLGQGPQFIFQYYEKEERGRGNFPDRFSARQFPNYSSELNVNALLLGDSALYLCASSFQLAGGLTDTQYFGPGTRLTVL.

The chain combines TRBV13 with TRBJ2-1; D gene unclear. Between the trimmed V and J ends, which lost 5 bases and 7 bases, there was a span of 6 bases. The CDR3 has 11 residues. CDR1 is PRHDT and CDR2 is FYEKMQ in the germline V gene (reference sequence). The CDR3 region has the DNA TGTGCCAGCAGCAAAGGGAATGAGCAGTTCTTC. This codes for CASSKGNEQFF.